The T cell receptor (beta chain) described here comes from a study of blood T cell repertoires in COVID-19. Study-wide background: Some COVID-19 samples were acute and others convalescent; all came from the United States, Italy and Spain.

Trimming at V came to 3 bases and at J to 7 bases, leaving 11 bases not matched to a gene. This CDR3 region has 16 residues. Germline-derived CDR1 and CDR2 are SGHRS and YFSETQ. Profiled with immunoSEQ multiplex PCR; TCRdb holds only in-frame clones, not every one. The table lists fewer than 300,000 clones, around four fifths of them singletons, with 8% to 10% in the top ten. The TCR sequence derives from a woman between 45 and 65 years old who had recovered from COVID-19. The sample consisted of peripheral blood. The chain links TRBV5-1 to TRBJ2-1; 9 bases align to TRBD2. As DNA, the CDR3 is TGCGCCAGCAGCTCACTCGGGACTAGCATGAGGAATGAGCAGTTCTTC. Amino acids: CASSSLGTSMRNEQFF. Together with reference TRBV5-1 and TRBJ2-1, the CDR3 gives the full variable domain: KAGVTQTPRYLIKTRGQQVTLSCSPISGHRSVSWYQQTPGQGLQFLFEYFSETQRNKGNFPGRFSGRQFSNSRSEMNVSTLELGDSALYLCASSSLGTSMRNEQFFGPGTRLTVL.